Shown below are 18 T cell receptor beta chains from a single sample sequenced in a study of blood T cell repertoires in COVID-19. The repertoire was sequenced with immunoSEQ multiplex PCR; TCRdb's copy has only in-frame clones and lacks some. The sample has 650,000 to 800,000 clones; approximately 90% are singletons. Material: peripheral blood. The receptors originated from a woman in her late teens or twenties with acute or convalescent COVID-19.

The J gene is TRBJ1-2, the V gene TRBV19; tentative D call: TRBD1 (5 bases). Deletions cut 5 bases from V and 5 bases from J, with 9 bases between. This CDR3 contains 12 residues. In germline, CDR1 is LNHDA, CDR2 SQIVND (reference sequence). CDR3 nucleotide sequence: TGTGCCAGTAGTCAGGGTGGGTATGGCTACACCTTC. Translated, it gives CASSQGGYGYTF.

The V and J genes are TRBV9 and TRBJ2-7; 8 positions match TRBD1. With V trimmed by 4 bases and J by 2 bases, 14 bases remained unmatched. This CDR3 has 17 amino acids. The germline gives CDR1 SGDLS, CDR2 YYNGEE. CDR3 in amino acids: CASSPTIPDRDPYEQYF. The DNA of the CDR3 is TGTGCCAGCAGCCCCACCATCCCGGACAGGGATCCCTACGAGCAGTACTTC.

The chain links TRBV7-2 to TRBJ2-7; 7 bases line up with TRBD1. CDR3 length: 17 amino acids. V shed 5 bases and J 2 bases; nucleotides not matched to a gene: 15. Per the germline V gene, CDR1 is SGHTA and CDR2 is FQGNSA. The CDR3 DNA sequence: TGTGCCAGCAGCCCTCGGACAGGACTGAGGGGTACCTACGAGCAGTACTTC. It translates to CASSPRTGLRGTYEQYF.

This clone was counted a single time. In nucleotides, the CDR3 is TGTGCCAGCAGTTTGGGGGGGAGTGGCACTGAAGCTTTCTTT. As protein: CASSLGGSGTEAFF. The chain links TRBV28 to TRBJ1-1; D perhaps matches TRBD1 (5 bases). The CDR3 runs 14 residues. The V end was cut by 3 bases, the J end by 4 bases, with 12 bases between. The germline CDR1 and CDR2 sequences are MDHEN and SYDVKM.

In nucleotides, the CDR3 is TGTGCCACCAGCAGGAACAGGGAAATGCCCTTTGATAATACGCAGTATTTT. It is translated as CATSRNREMPFDNTQYF. The chain carries TRBV15 and TRBJ2-3, with D possibly TRBD1 on 6 matching bases. This CDR3 region has 17 residues. From germline, CDR1 is LNHNV and CDR2 YYDKDF (reference sequence). V dropped 3 bases and J dropped 7 bases, with 23 bases sitting between them.

The CDR3 coding sequence is TGTGCCAGCAGCCCCACCGGGACAGGGATCGAAAAACTGTTTTTT. This encodes CASSPTGTGIEKLFF. V gene TRBV7-2 combines with J gene TRBJ1-4; 9 bases map to TRBD1. The V gene's germline CDR1 is SGHTA and CDR2 FQGNSA. This CDR3 has 15 amino acids. V trimming: 5 bases; J trimming: 8 bases; junction bases outside the gene matches: 9.

The rearrangement links TRBV5-1 to TRBJ1-2; 11 nucleotides match TRBD1. Trimming took 3 bases from V and 7 from J; bases not matched to a gene: 5. Germline V gene data show CDR1 as SGHRS and CDR2 as YFSETQ. CDR3 length: 14 amino acids. The CDR3 loop reads CASSSWTGGTGYTF. In DNA form, the CDR3 reads TGCGCCAGCAGCTCTTGGACAGGGGGCACTGGCTACACCTTC. The full variable domain, in which reference TRBV5-1 and TRBJ1-2 provide the parts outside the CDR3, is KAGVTQTPRYLIKTRGQQVTLSCSPISGHRSVSWYQQTPGQGLQFLFEYFSETQRNKGNFPGRFSGRQFSNSRSEMNVSTLELGDSALYLCASSSWTGGTGYTFGSGTRLTVV.

This clone was recorded a few times. The chain combines TRBV5-1 with TRBJ2-5, with 7 bases lining up with TRBD2. Germline V lookup: CDR1 SGHRS, CDR2 YFSETQ. Trimming cost V 3 bases and J 9 bases; bases outside gene matches: 2. The CDR3 totals 11 residues. The CDR3 loop is CASSWGGAQYF. As DNA, the CDR3 is TGCGCCAGCAGCTGGGGAGGGGCCCAGTACTTC.

The chain couples TRBV6-2 or TRBV6-3 to TRBJ1-2; 10 nucleotides align to TRBD1. The CDR3 has 15 residues. V was clipped by 2 bases and J by 6 bases; unmatched bases: 6. Per germline, CDR1 MNHEY and CDR2 SVGEGT. CDR3 bases: TGTGCCAGCAGTTACGGGACAGGGGTGAAAGATGGCTACACCTTC. Protein sequence: CASSYGTGVKDGYTF.

The rearrangement links TRBV9 to TRBJ2-3; the match to TRBD2 covers 8 bases. The junction had 10 bases not matched to a gene; V was cut back by 0 bases and J by 10 bases. Germline CDR1 SGDLS, CDR2 YYNGEE. This CDR3 contains 15 residues. The CDR3 here is CASSVESGGPSAQYF. The CDR3 DNA follows: TGTGCCAGCAGCGTAGAGAGCGGGGGACCGAGTGCGCAGTATTTT. The full variable domain, rest sourced from reference TRBV9 and TRBJ2-3, is DSGVTQTPKHLITATGQRVTLRCSPRSGDLSVYWYQQSLDQGLQFLIQYYNGEERAKGNILERFSAQQFPDLHSELNLSSLELGDSALYFCASSVESGGPSAQYFGPGTRLTVL.

V is TRBV5-1 and J is TRBJ1-4; 7 bases are a match to TRBD1. CDR1 SGHRS and CDR2 YFSETQ come from the germline V gene. V lost 3 bases to trimming and J lost 4 bases; unmatched junction nucleotides: 6. The CDR3 sequence is 15 residues long. CDR3 in amino acids: CASSWRGQGNEKLFF. For the CDR3, the DNA is TGCGCCAGCAGCTGGAGGGGGCAGGGTAATGAAAAACTGTTTTTT.

The chain combines TRBV18 with TRBJ1-2, with unresolved D. Trimming took 3 bases from V and 7 from J, leaving 12 bases between them. This CDR3 spans 13 amino acids. CDR1 is KGHSH, CDR2 LQKENI, per germline. The CDR3 sequence: CASSPGQESGYTF. In DNA form, the CDR3 reads TGTGCCAGCTCACCCGGTCAAGAAAGTGGCTACACCTTC. Supplemented by reference TRBV18 and TRBJ1-2, the full variable domain reads NAGVMQNPRHLVRRRGQEARLRCSPMKGHSHVYWYRQLPEEGLKFMVYLQKENIIDESGMPKERFSAEFPKEGPSILRIQQVVRGDSAAYFCASSPGQESGYTFGSGTRLTVV.

This clone was recorded once. V gene TRBV11-2 combines with J gene TRBJ1-1, with 7 positions matching TRBD1. Germline assignment: CDR1 SGHAT and CDR2 FQNNGV. CDR3 length equals 13 residues. The V segment lost 0 bases and the J segment 13 bases; nucleotides outside the gene matches: 8. The CDR3 is CASSLDRGSVGFF. As DNA, the CDR3 is TGTGCCAGCAGCTTAGACAGGGGGTCGGTTGGTTTCTTT.

The chain couples TRBV29-1 to TRBJ1-1, with 11 positions matching TRBD1. Trimming took 7 bases from V and 5 from J; bases not matched to a gene: 6. Germline-derived CDR1 and CDR2 are SQVTM and ANQGSEA. This CDR3 region has 13 residues. This CDR3 reads CSARDRGSTEAFF. In nucleotides, the CDR3 is TGCAGCGCCAGGGACAGGGGGTCAACTGAAGCTTTCTTT.

The sample holds a few counts of this clone. V gene TRBV20-1 combines with J gene TRBJ2-2, with a weak D call TRBD2 (6 bases). Germline-derived CDR1 and CDR2 are DFQATT and SNEGSKA (reference sequence). The CDR3 covers 14 residues. Between the trimmed V and J ends, which lost 3 bases and 2 bases, there was a span of 10 bases. CDR3 loop: CSASPGGNTGELFF. DNA for the CDR3: TGCAGTGCTAGTCCCGGGGGTAACACCGGGGAGCTGTTTTTT.

This rearrangement joins TRBV6-2 or TRBV6-3 to TRBJ1-1, with 7 bases lining up with TRBD1. Germline V gene data show CDR1 as MNHEY and CDR2 as SVGEGT. The CDR3 runs 18 residues. The V segment lost 2 bases and the J segment 1 base; nucleotides outside the gene matches: 13. The CDR3 protein is CASSYATGQIVPNTEAFF. CDR3 DNA: TGTGCCAGCAGTTACGCGACGGGACAGATAGTCCCGAACACTGAAGCTTTCTTT.

The chain is built from TRBV2 and TRBJ1-2, with 9 bases that match TRBD1. Per germline, CDR1 SNHLY and CDR2 FYNNEI. The CDR3 is 13 amino acids. Trimming at V came to 3 bases and at J to 4 bases, leaving 0 bases not matched to a gene. CDR3 coding DNA: TGTGCCAGCAGTGAGACAGGGGGCTATGGCTACACCTTC. Its translation: CASSETGGYGYTF.

The rearrangement uses TRBV29-1 and TRBJ2-1; possibly TRBD2 for D (7 bases). Trimming took 5 bases from V and 5 from J, leaving 16 bases between them. Germline CDR1 is SQVTM and CDR2 is ANQGSEA. CDR3 length: 14 amino acids. The DNA of the CDR3 is TGCAGCGTTCCATCTGGGGGGGCGAACAATGAGCAGTTCTTC. The encoded protein is CSVPSGGANNEQFF.